These 5 T cell receptor beta chains were all obtained from the same sample, sequenced in a study of early T cells in non-severe SARS-CoV-2 infection (dated by TCRdb to the early 2020s). The library was prepared using 5' RACE. The sequencing machine was a NextSeq 500. The raw public data were reprocessed by TCRdb itself: fastp quality trimming at Q25, MiXCR clonotype calling, in-frame beta chains only. Rows with a matching CDR3 protein are joined into one entry that keeps the most common DNA and genes. The table for this sample lists approximately 74,000 distinct CDR3 sequences; about 14% of them were counted only once. Over 9.5% of the sample lies in the top ten. Sequencing was performed on whole blood. The receptors were gathered from an adult who was a healthcare worker with PCR-confirmed SARS-CoV-2 infection or an uninfected control (not recorded which).

The sample holds a few counts of this clonotype. The chain recombines TRBV19 with TRBJ2-1, with D unclear. Germline assignment: CDR1 LNHDA and CDR2 SQIVND (reference sequence). Deletions cut 5 bases from V and 5 bases from J, with 7 bases between. The CDR3 runs 12 residues. CDR3 amino acids: CASSLLHNEQFF. CDR3 DNA: TGTGCCAGTAGTCTCTTACACAATGAGCAGTTCTTC. Looking up the rest from reference TRBV19 and TRBJ2-1 gives the full variable domain: DGGITQSPKYLFRKEGQNVTLSCEQNLNHDAMYWYRQDPGQGLRLIYYSQIVNDFQKGDIAEGYSVSREKKESFPLTVTSAQKNPTAFYLCASSLLHNEQFFGPGTRLTVL.

Turning to this clonotype: A much larger clone differs by one base, so this may be a read error. This chain connects TRBV3-1 to TRBJ1-2; D is perhaps TRBD1 (5 bases). This CDR3 comprises 15 residues. Germline lookup yields CDR1 LGHDT and CDR2 YNNKEL (reference sequence). The ends were cut back, 3 bases at V and 9 bases at J, with 20 bases in the middle. CDR3 nucleotides: TGTGCCAGCAGCCAGCCGGGACCCCGGGGGTATAGCTACACCTTC. Its protein product is CASSQPGPRGYSYTF.

The sample holds a few counts of this clonotype. The V gene is TRBV7-8, the J gene TRBJ2-1; 13 nucleotides agree with TRBD2. From germline, CDR1 is SGHVS and CDR2 FQNEAQ. The CDR3 is 18 amino acids. With V trimmed by 2 bases and J by 5 bases, 9 bases remained unmatched. The CDR3 loop is CASSLTGLAGAKNNEQFF. The CDR3 nucleotides are TGTGCCAGCAGCTTAACAGGACTAGCGGGGGCCAAAAACAATGAGCAGTTCTTC.

This clonotype turned up a few times. The V and J genes are TRBV11-1 and TRBJ2-3; TRBD2 agrees at 8 bases. Germline assignment: CDR1 SGHAT and CDR2 FQDESV (reference sequence). CDR3 length: 16 amino acids. V shed 5 bases, J shed 3 bases, and the junction held 10 bases outside the gene matches. The CDR3 sequence: CASSPSGPGVTDTQYF. CDR3 sequence (DNA): TGTGCCAGCAGCCCTAGCGGGCCAGGAGTGACAGATACGCAGTATTTT.

This clonotype turned up a few times. The chain joins TRBV13 to TRBJ2-5; TRBD1 or TRBD2 may be the D gene (5 bases each). Deletions cut 5 bases from V and 2 bases from J, with 12 bases between. CDR1 is PRHDT and CDR2 is FYEKMQ in the germline V gene (reference sequence). This CDR3 is built from 14 residues. The DNA of the CDR3 is TGTGCCAGCAGCACCTCGGGACCGCAAGAGACCCAGTACTTC. Translation: CASSTSGPQETQYF.